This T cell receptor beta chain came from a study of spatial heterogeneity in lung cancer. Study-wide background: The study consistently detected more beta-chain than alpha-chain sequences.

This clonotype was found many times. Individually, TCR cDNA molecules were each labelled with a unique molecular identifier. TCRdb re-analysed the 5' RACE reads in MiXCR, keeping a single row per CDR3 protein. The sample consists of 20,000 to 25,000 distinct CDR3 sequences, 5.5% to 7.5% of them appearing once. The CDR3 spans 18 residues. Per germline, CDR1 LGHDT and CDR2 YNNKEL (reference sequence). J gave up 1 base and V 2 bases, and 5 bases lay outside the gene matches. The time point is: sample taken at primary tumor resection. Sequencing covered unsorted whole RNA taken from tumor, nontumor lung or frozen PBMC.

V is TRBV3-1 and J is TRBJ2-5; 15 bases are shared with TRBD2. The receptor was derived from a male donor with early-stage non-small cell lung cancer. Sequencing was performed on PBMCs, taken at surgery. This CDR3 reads CASSQSGLAGGPQETQYF. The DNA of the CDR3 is TGTGCCAGCAGCCAATCAGGACTAGCGGGGGGGCCCCAAGAGACCCAGTACTTC.